This paragraph reports one T cell receptor beta chain. The data stem from a study of OX40 agonist ivuxolimab in advanced cancers. CDR3 length: 16 amino acids. The trim removed 5 bases at V and 8 bases at J, leaving 17 bases unmatched. CDR1 and CDR2 (germline): KGHSH, LQKENI. This table comes from immunoSEQ multiplex PCR, and its TCRdb copy is limited to in-frame clones, with some not included. The sample lists 40,000 to 45,000 clones; approximately 80% were seen once. Exclusion applied to patients with autoimmune disease history or systemic immunosuppression. The rearrangement links TRBV18 to TRBJ1-2, with TRBD1 matching over 7 bases. Sequenced here: CD4+ or CD8+ T cells sorted from blood, sampled in a trial of the OX40 agonist ivuxolimab. The receptor's source is an adult with an advanced solid tumor such as melanoma, head and neck, liver or kidney cancer. The CDR3 here is CASSTSGQYLSYGYTF. CDR3 in DNA: TGTGCCAGCTCAACCTCGGGACAGTACCTCTCGTACGGCTACACCTTC.